Each of the 20 T cell receptor beta chains below was sequenced from the same sample in a study of T-cell reconstitution after alpha-beta-depleted transplantation in children. Unique molecular identifiers were incorporated when the TCRbeta library was constructed. TCRdb itself ran the PCR reads through MiXCR, one entry per CDR3 protein. The table records 150,000 to 250,000 distinct CDR3 sequences, around 5.9% of them present only once. Sequencing used PBMCs, obtained before TCRalphabeta/CD19-depleted stem cell transplant. These receptors came from a girl under two years old with combined immunodeficiency, due to receive a stem cell transplant.

The V call is TRBV20-1, the J call TRBJ2-7; maybe TRBD2 (6 bases). Germline V CDR1 and CDR2: DFQATT, SNEGSKA (reference sequence). The ends were cut back, 0 bases at V and 2 bases at J, with 17 bases in the middle. This CDR3 spans 16 amino acids. The chain's CDR3 is CSARDFVGLNPYEQYF. In DNA, the CDR3 is TGCAGTGCTAGAGATTTTGTGGGACTGAACCCCTACGAGCAGTACTTC.

This clonotype has a count of ten or more. The chain links TRBV12-3 or TRBV12-4 to TRBJ2-5; D is undetermined. V gave up 5 bases and J gave up 9 bases, with 22 bases separating them. This CDR3 is 15 amino acids long. CDR3 sequence: CASSPSPISRSAQYF. CDR3 bases: TGTGCCAGCAGTCCCTCACCGATTTCAAGGTCGGCCCAGTACTTC.

The table lists this clonotype with many counts. The chain has TRBV29-1 and TRBJ2-7; D not resolved. The V and J ends lost 4 bases and 0 bases respectively, with 10 bases between them. Looked up from germline, CDR1 is SQVTM and CDR2 is ANQGSEA. This CDR3 contains 13 residues. CDR3 sequence reads: CSVVKENSYEQYF. The DNA for the CDR3 is TGCAGCGTTGTTAAAGAGAACTCCTACGAGCAGTACTTC.

This clonotype was observed at least ten times. The chain links TRBV24-1 to TRBJ2-1; perhaps TRBD2 as D (6 bases). The germline V gene has CDR1 KGHDR and CDR2 SFDVKD. This CDR3 has 15 residues. V was clipped by 4 bases and J by 4 bases, with 13 bases between them. CDR3 protein: CATSEWGSGYNEQFF. In DNA form, the CDR3 reads TGTGCCACCAGTGAATGGGGGAGCGGGTACAATGAGCAGTTCTTC.

This clonotype was counted between two and nine times. The chain couples TRBV4-2 to TRBJ2-3, with D maybe TRBD2 (6 bases). Germline CDR1 reads LGHNA; CDR2 reads YNFKEQ. The germline V and J ends were trimmed by 4 bases and 1 base, with 12 bases remaining between them. The CDR3 contains 15 residues. The CDR3 protein is CASSPQRVRTDTQYF. In DNA, the CDR3 is TGTGCCAGCAGCCCACAGCGGGTGCGCACAGATACGCAGTATTTT.

This clonotype occurred many times. V gene TRBV13 combines with J gene TRBJ2-1, with D perhaps matching TRBD1 or TRBD2 (5 bases each). The V end lost 2 bases, the J end lost 10 bases, and 18 bases lay between the germline ends. Looked up from germline, CDR1 is PRHDT and CDR2 is FYEKMQ (reference sequence). The CDR3 is 15 amino acids. CDR3 region: CASSLYLLGTGEQFF. CDR3 DNA: TGTGCCAGCAGCTTATACCTGCTAGGGACGGGGGAGCAGTTCTTC.

This clonotype was counted at least ten times. The J gene is TRBJ2-3, the V gene TRBV7-6; D may be TRBD2 (6 bases). CDR1 is SGHVS and CDR2 is FNYEAQ in the germline V gene. The CDR3 is 15 residues long. The V gene lost 6 bases and the J gene lost 2 bases, with 15 bases spanning the gap. CDR3 sequence reads: CASRPFSGNTDTQYF. The CDR3 DNA reads TGTGCCAGCAGACCCTTTAGCGGAAACACAGATACGCAGTATTTT.

This clonotype has only a few counts. The genes are TRBV9 and TRBJ2-1, with D perhaps matching TRBD2 (5 bases). Germline V CDR1 and CDR2: SGDLS, YYNGEE. The CDR3 runs 15 residues. The ends were cut back, 0 bases at V and 10 bases at J, with 17 bases in the middle. CDR3 protein: CASSVASGGLGEQFF. The CDR3 DNA reads as TGTGCCAGCAGCGTAGCGAGTGGCGGGCTGGGGGAGCAGTTCTTC.

This clonotype was seen at least ten times. The gene calls are TRBV20-1 and TRBJ2-3, with 10 nucleotides matching TRBD2. V lost 5 bases, J lost 0 bases, and 17 bases stayed unmatched. Germline lookup yields CDR1 DFQATT and CDR2 SNEGSKA (reference sequence). This CDR3 has 19 residues. Written as DNA, the CDR3 is TGCAGTGCTCAGGGCCCCCCGCTAGCGGGGGCTTACAGCACAGATACGCAGTATTTT. This gives the protein CSAQGPPLAGAYSTDTQYF.

V gene TRBV4-3 combines with J gene TRBJ2-1; D tentatively reads TRBD1 or TRBD2 (5 bases each). V was cut by 2 bases and J by 8 bases, with 16 bases left in between. Germline V gene data show CDR1 as LGHNA and CDR2 as YSLEER. CDR3 size: 15 residues. CDR3 sequence (DNA): TGCGCCAGCAGCCAAATAGGGACCCCCCGGGATGAGCAGTTCTTC. Amino acid sequence: CASSQIGTPRDEQFF.

This clonotype occurred a few times. The chain is built from TRBV4-3 and TRBJ2-7; tentatively, D is TRBD1 (7 bases). CDR1 is LGHNA and CDR2 is YSLEER in the germline V gene. The length of the CDR3 is 15 residues. Trimming took off 1 base at V and 3 bases at J, with 13 bases between the two ends. The CDR3 bases are TGCGCCAGCAGCCAAGTGGCAGGGGGGCACTACGAGCAGTACTTC. Protein product: CASSQVAGGHYEQYF.

The V call is TRBV3-1, the J call TRBJ2-3; no clear D. Trimming left V 10 bases short and J 6 bases short, with 17 bases between. The CDR3 is 13 amino acids. CDR1 and CDR2 from the germline V gene are LGHDT and YNNKEL (reference sequence). CDR3 amino acids: CATSKQIPDTQYF. The CDR3 DNA sequence: TGTGCCACCTCCAAGCAGATCCCTGATACGCAGTATTTT.

This clonotype was seen a few times. The rearrangement uses TRBV5-1 and TRBJ2-1; D unclear. The V end lost 3 bases, the J end lost 3 bases, and 10 bases lay between the germline ends. CDR3 length: 14 residues. The germline V gene encodes CDR1 SGHRS and CDR2 YFSETQ. This CDR3 is CASSYFPLYNEQFF. DNA of the CDR3: TGCGCCAGCAGCTACTTCCCCCTCTACAATGAGCAGTTCTTC.

The V gene is TRBV28, the J gene TRBJ1-1; TRBD1 agrees at 7 bases. The CDR3 is 14 amino acids. Germline V gene sequence: CDR1 MDHEN, CDR2 SYDVKM. J was trimmed by 0 bases and V by 5 bases; bases with no gene match: 3. The CDR3 coding sequence is TGTGCCAGCAGTCTCAGGGGGGTGAACACTGAAGCTTTCTTT. This translates into CASSLRGVNTEAFF. Based on the CDR3 plus reference TRBV28 and TRBJ1-1, the full variable domain is DVKVTQSSRYLVKRTGEKVFLECVQDMDHENMFWYRQDPGLGLRLIYFSYDVKMKEKGDIPEGYSVSREKKERFSLILESASTNQTSMYLCASSLRGVNTEAFFGQGTRLTVV.

This clonotype appeared many times. V gene TRBV5-1 combines with J gene TRBJ2-3; 8 bases map to TRBD2. The CDR3 has 15 residues. Germline CDR1 and CDR2: SGHRS and YFSETQ. The V and J ends lost 0 bases and 5 bases, in that order; junction bases with no gene match: 5. The CDR3 nucleotides are TGCGCCAGCAGCTTGGGGGGAGCGGGAGTAGATACGCAGTATTTT. Translation gives CASSLGGAGVDTQYF.

This clonotype was seen repeatedly, ten times or more. This chain links TRBV7-9 with TRBJ1-5; D is undetermined. The germline V gene encodes CDR1 SEHNR and CDR2 FQNEAQ (reference sequence). Trimming removed 0 bases at V and 4 bases at J, with 7 bases between. The CDR3 covers 14 residues. This chain's CDR3 is CASSLAPENQPQHF. For the CDR3, the DNA is TGTGCCAGCAGCTTAGCTCCAGAGAATCAGCCCCAGCATTTT.

This clonotype was recorded many times. The V and J genes are TRBV29-1 and TRBJ2-6, with D hard to call. In germline, CDR1 is SQVTM, CDR2 ANQGSEA. V gave up 4 bases and J gave up 0 bases, with 10 bases separating them. The length of the CDR3 is 15 residues. For the CDR3, the DNA is TGCAGCGTTGCGGTTTGGGTCTCTGGGGCCAACGTCCTGACTTTC. As protein: CSVAVWVSGANVLTF.

This clonotype was seen repeatedly, ten times or more. This rearrangement joins TRBV24-1 to TRBJ2-1, with 7 nucleotides matching TRBD1. The CDR3 totals 12 residues. Germline lookup yields CDR1 KGHDR and CDR2 SFDVKD. The junction had 3 bases not matched to a gene; V was cut back by 4 bases and J by 10 bases. The CDR3 here is CATSDLGQEQFF. The CDR3 coding sequence is TGTGCCACCAGTGACCTGGGACAGGAGCAGTTCTTC.

This clonotype was seen repeatedly, ten times or more. V usage is TRBV7-6 and J usage is TRBJ2-3, with 9 bases fitting TRBD2. From germline, CDR1 is SGHVS and CDR2 FNYEAQ. The V and J ends lost 2 bases and 1 base, in that order; junction bases with no gene match: 7. This CDR3 spans 17 amino acids. The CDR3 is CASSLSLAGGGTDTQYF. CDR3 DNA: TGTGCCAGCAGCTTAAGTCTGGCGGGGGGGGGCACAGATACGCAGTATTTT.

As concerns this clonotype: This may be a read error: a much more frequent sequence differs by one nucleotide. The chain recombines TRBV7-9 with TRBJ1-2, with D maybe TRBD1 (5 bases). Germline assignment: CDR1 SEHNR and CDR2 FQNEAQ (reference sequence). This CDR3 has 13 residues. CDR3 in amino acids: CASSFTGNFGYTF. In nucleotides, the CDR3 is TGTGCCAGCAGCTTTACAGGCAACTTTGGCTACACCTTC.